A single sample gave rise to the 24 T cell receptor beta chains below, sequenced in a study of shared clonotypes between healthy human individuals. Repertoires were generated with immunoSEQ multiplex PCR, while TCRdb's copy carries only in-frame clones and drops some. In the table there are approximately 1,000,000 clones, about 84% of which are singletons. What was sequenced was memory CD4+ T cells from PBMCs. Subset in this sample: CD45RA-negative fraction. The source is a man aged 18 to 35 in good health. Some clones in this sample may be carry-over from other donors' samples.

The rearrangement joins TRBV19 to TRBJ2-1; 9 bases align to TRBD2. Looked up from germline, CDR1 is LNHDA and CDR2 is SQIVND (reference sequence). CDR3 length: 15 amino acids. V trimming: 4 bases; J trimming: 2 bases; junction bases outside the gene matches: 3. Here the CDR3 reads CASSTAGGTYNEQFF. The CDR3 nucleotides are TGTGCCAGTAGTACCGCGGGAGGGACCTACAATGAGCAGTTCTTC.

The rearrangement joins TRBV5-1 to TRBJ2-7; tentative D call: TRBD2 (5 bases). V was trimmed by 4 bases and J by 2 bases, leaving 13 bases between them. CDR1 and CDR2 from the germline V gene are SGHRS and YFSETQ. This CDR3 is built from 14 residues. CDR3 sequence reads: CASSPRAATYEQYF. The CDR3 nucleotides read TGCGCCAGCAGCCCGAGGGCGGCTACCTACGAGCAGTACTTC.

The chain carries TRBV5-4 and TRBJ2-7; D call uncertain. The CDR3 contains 16 residues. V gave up 4 bases and J gave up 5 bases, with 22 bases separating them. Germline V gene sequence: CDR1 SGHNT, CDR2 YYREEE (reference sequence). The CDR3 region is CASSPWLAYDGDEQYF. CDR3 DNA sequence: TGTGCCAGCAGCCCGTGGCTGGCCTACGACGGTGACGAGCAGTACTTC.

This clone was detected once. The chain is built from TRBV9 and TRBJ2-7; D is undetermined. V was trimmed by 5 bases and J by 2 bases, leaving 11 bases between them. This CDR3 spans 13 amino acids. Germline V gene lookup returns CDR1 SGDLS and CDR2 YYNGEE. This chain's CDR3 is CASSGPEPYEQYF. CDR3 DNA sequence: TGTGCCAGCAGTGGGCCTGAGCCCTACGAGCAGTACTTC.

The chain has TRBV5-1 and TRBJ2-7, with D perhaps TRBD1 or TRBD2 (5 bases each). The CDR3 is 16 residues long. The germline CDR1 and CDR2 sequences are SGHRS and YFSETQ. The V and J ends lost 3 bases and 3 bases respectively, with 19 bases between them. The CDR3 nucleotides are TGCGCCAGCAGCTCTGGGGACCGGGACGGACACTACGAGCAGTACTTC. It specifies CASSSGDRDGHYEQYF.

The chain has TRBV4-3 and TRBJ2-7; 7 bases line up with TRBD2. Germline V gives CDR1 LGHNA, CDR2 YSLEER. With V trimmed by 1 base and J by 1 base, 16 bases remained unmatched. The CDR3 loop spans 19 amino acids. The CDR3, as DNA: TGCGCCAGCAGCCAAGGGACTAGGGGTCGCCAAACCAGATCCTACGAGCAGTACTTC. Translation gives CASSQGTRGRQTRSYEQYF.

The chain has TRBV10-3 and TRBJ2-2; D remains unclear. The V end was cut by 6 bases, the J end by 6 bases, with 14 bases between. The CDR3 covers 14 residues. CDR1 is ENHRY, CDR2 SYGVKD, per germline. CDR3 sequence (DNA): TGTGCCATCAGAGGTATTGTACGCGCCGGGGAGCTGTTTTTT. This translates into CAIRGIVRAGELFF.

The rearrangement joins TRBV5-4 to TRBJ2-7; 9 nucleotides match TRBD1. Germline loops: CDR1 SGHNT, CDR2 YYREEE (reference sequence). The CDR3 is 17 amino acids. With 4 bases clipped from V and 3 bases from J, the junction kept 14 bases outside the gene matches. CDR3 residues: CASSRPGNDRGNYEQYF. The CDR3 DNA reads TGTGCCAGCAGCAGACCTGGTAACGACAGGGGGAACTACGAGCAGTACTTC.

The chain has TRBV5-1 and TRBJ2-7, with TRBD1 matching 9 bases. Losses at the gene ends were 4 bases for V and 0 bases for J; bases not matched to a gene: 5. From germline, CDR1 is SGHRS and CDR2 YFSETQ. The CDR3 sequence is 15 residues long. CDR3 DNA: TGCGCCAGCAGCCCCTGGACAGGGGCCTCCTACGAGCAGTACTTC. As protein: CASSPWTGASYEQYF.

The chain is built from TRBV11-2 and TRBJ1-1, with D possibly TRBD1 on 5 matching bases. Germline V lookup: CDR1 SGHAT, CDR2 FQNNGV. The CDR3 has 15 amino acids. The V and J ends lost 5 bases and 5 bases respectively, with 18 bases between them. This CDR3 is CASSLIAGGLTEAFF. The CDR3 nucleotides read TGTGCCAGCAGCCTAATAGCGGGGGGGTTAACTGAAGCTTTCTTT.

The V gene is TRBV6-1, the J gene TRBJ1-1, with a possible D match to TRBD1 (5 bases). V was pared by 6 bases and J by 5 bases, with 16 bases between. The CDR3 runs to 14 residues. Germline V CDR1 and CDR2: MNHNS, SASEGT. CDR3 in amino acids: CASSQERGVTEAFF. DNA for the CDR3: TGTGCCAGCAGCCAAGAGAGGGGTGTGACTGAAGCTTTCTTT.

CDR3 DNA sequence: TGTGCCACCAGCAGAGCACGAATGCCAGATACGCAGTATTTT. Its protein is CATSRARMPDTQYF. This chain uses TRBV15 with TRBJ2-3; no reliable D call. The V gene's germline CDR1 is LNHNV and CDR2 YYDKDF (reference sequence). Trimming took off 1 base at V and 4 bases at J, with 9 bases between the two ends. The CDR3 has 14 amino acids.

This chain joins TRBV5-1 and TRBJ2-3, with 8 bases that match TRBD1. The CDR3 contains 18 residues. CDR1 is SGHRS and CDR2 is YFSETQ in the germline V gene. Losses at the gene ends were 4 bases for V and 2 bases for J; bases not matched to a gene: 15. This CDR3 is CASSPGALGQGLTDTQYF. The CDR3 DNA reads TGCGCCAGCAGCCCGGGCGCCCTCGGACAGGGCCTCACAGATACGCAGTATTTT.

V gene TRBV6-1 combines with J gene TRBJ1-1; the D gene is possibly TRBD1 (6 bases). CDR1 is MNHNS and CDR2 is SASEGT in the germline V gene. The CDR3 is 17 residues long. Trimming left V 1 base short and J 0 bases short, with 15 bases between. The CDR3 is CASSEGYREAVNTEAFF. Here the CDR3 DNA reads TGTGCCAGCAGTGAAGGATACAGGGAGGCTGTGAACACTGAAGCTTTCTTT.

The chain joins TRBV25-1 to TRBJ1-1; unclear D gene. The CDR3 consists of 13 residues. Trimming shortened V by 6 bases and J by 1 base, and 9 bases separated the two germline ends. CDR1 MGHDK and CDR2 SYGVNS come from the germline V gene. As DNA, the CDR3 is TGTGCCAGCAGAAAAACCGGGAACACTGAAGCTTTCTTT. Translating gives CASRKTGNTEAFF.

The rearrangement joins TRBV5-1 to TRBJ1-2, with a weak D call TRBD1 (6 bases). This CDR3 comprises 14 residues. V shed 4 bases and J shed 2 bases, with 12 bases lying between them. Germline V CDR1 and CDR2: SGHRS, YFSETQ. This chain's CDR3 is CASSKIGQNYGYTF. CDR3 DNA sequence: TGCGCCAGCAGCAAGATCGGACAGAACTATGGCTACACCTTC. Using reference TRBV5-1 and TRBJ1-2 for the parts outside the CDR3, the full variable domain is KAGVTQTPRYLIKTRGQQVTLSCSPISGHRSVSWYQQTPGQGLQFLFEYFSETQRNKGNFPGRFSGRQFSNSRSEMNVSTLELGDSALYLCASSKIGQNYGYTFGSGTRLTVV.

This CDR3 reads CASSPNPDREGTEAFF. The CDR3 nucleotides are TGTGCCAGCAGCCCCAACCCCGACAGGGAGGGCACTGAAGCTTTCTTT. The V gene is TRBV11-2, the J gene TRBJ1-1; 7 bases agree with TRBD1. Germline CDR1 is SGHAT and CDR2 is FQNNGV. With 5 bases clipped from V and 4 bases from J, the junction kept 13 bases outside the gene matches. This CDR3 comprises 16 residues.

V and J are TRBV27 and TRBJ2-7; 9 positions agree with TRBD2. The length of the CDR3 is 18 residues. V shed 0 bases, J shed 0 bases, and the junction held 9 bases outside the gene matches. Germline V CDR1 and CDR2: MNHEY, SMNVEV (reference sequence). The DNA for the CDR3 is TGTGCCAGCAGTTTATCTCCTCAGGGAGCGGGAGGCTCCTACGAGCAGTACTTC. Its protein is CASSLSPQGAGGSYEQYF.

The chain carries TRBV5-1 and TRBJ2-3; D possibly corresponds to TRBD2 (5 bases). V gave up 0 bases and J gave up 3 bases, with 11 bases separating them. CDR3 size: 15 residues. The germline V gene has CDR1 SGHRS and CDR2 YFSETQ. This CDR3 is CASSLGRAGTDTQYF. The CDR3 DNA follows: TGCGCCAGCAGCTTGGGGCGGGCCGGGACAGATACGCAGTATTTT.

The CDR3 spells CASSPVVAGGSEAFF. DNA for the CDR3: TGTGCCAGCAGCCCAGTGGTGGCAGGGGGTTCTGAAGCTTTCTTT. This chain connects TRBV7-8 to TRBJ1-1; TRBD1 matches at 7 bases. Unmatched junction bases numbered 12, after V lost 5 bases and J lost 6 bases. CDR1 and CDR2 from the germline V gene are SGHVS and FQNEAQ. The CDR3 totals 15 residues.

The rearrangement uses TRBV7-2 and TRBJ1-2, with 7 bases matching TRBD1. Germline V gene lookup returns CDR1 SGHTA and CDR2 FQGNSA. The CDR3 consists of 16 residues. Trimming cost V 3 bases and J 6 bases; bases outside gene matches: 13. In DNA, the CDR3 is TGTGCCAGCAGCTTGATTGTGACAGGGAGAAGGAATGGCTACACCTTC. Protein sequence: CASSLIVTGRRNGYTF.

This clone is a singleton in its sample. The sample contains more than one DNA sequence encoding this CDR3. The chain recombines TRBV20-1 with TRBJ1-1; D unclear. The CDR3 extends over 10 amino acids. V lost 0 bases, J lost 8 bases, and 4 bases lay in between. CDR1 is DFQATT, CDR2 SNEGSKA, per germline (reference sequence). In nucleotides, the CDR3 is TGCAGTGCTAGAGAGGCCGAAGCTTTCTTT. It yields the protein CSAREAEAFF.

The chain recombines TRBV4-1 with TRBJ2-5; D is possibly TRBD1 (6 bases). The CDR3 length is 14 residues. Germline values: CDR1 MGHRA, CDR2 YSYEKL. The V end was cut by 3 bases, the J end by 0 bases, with 8 bases between. As DNA, the CDR3 is TGCGCCAGCAGCCAGGACAGTTACCAAGAGACCCAGTACTTC. As protein: CASSQDSYQETQYF.

The CDR3 coding sequence is TGTGCCAGCTCAACGACAGTGAATCAGCCCCAGCATTTT. Protein: CASSTTVNQPQHF. V gene TRBV18 combines with J gene TRBJ1-5, with D possibly matching TRBD1 (5 bases). V was shortened by 5 bases and J by 4 bases, with 9 bases between the two germline ends. There are 13 residues in the CDR3. Germline-derived CDR1 and CDR2 are KGHSH and LQKENI. Based on the CDR3 plus reference TRBV18 and TRBJ1-5, the full variable domain is NAGVMQNPRHLVRRRGQEARLRCSPMKGHSHVYWYRQLPEEGLKFMVYLQKENIIDESGMPKERFSAEFPKEGPSILRIQQVVRGDSAAYFCASSTTVNQPQHFGDGTRLSIL.